One sample yielded the 27 T cell receptor beta chains listed below, sequenced in a study of blood T cell repertoires in COVID-19. Clones were read by immunoSEQ multiplex PCR, and TCRdb kept only the in-frame ones, dropping some. Here the sample spans about 230,000 clones, roughly 85% being singletons. Sequences were obtained from peripheral blood. These receptors were collected from a man aged 35 to 55 with acute or convalescent COVID-19.

The table lists this clone with a count of one. The chain employs TRBV13 and TRBJ2-7, with D possibly TRBD2 on 5 matching bases. The CDR3 is 14 amino acids. V lost 5 bases to trimming and J lost 2 bases, with 13 bases between them. Per germline, CDR1 PRHDT and CDR2 FYEKMQ (reference sequence). CDR3 DNA: TGTGCCAGCAGCCGGAGGACGGATCCCTACGAGCAGTACTTC. This translates into CASSRRTDPYEQYF.

The chain recombines TRBV2 with TRBJ2-7, with TRBD1 matching over 9 bases. V shed 6 bases, J shed 5 bases, and the junction held 8 bases outside the gene matches. Germline V gene data show CDR1 as SNHLY and CDR2 as FYNNEI. The CDR3 has 14 residues. For the CDR3, the DNA is TGTGCCAGCAGCAGGACAGGGGCGTTCGACGAGCAGTACTTC. It specifies CASSRTGAFDEQYF.

The V gene is TRBV28, the J gene TRBJ2-7; 8 bases map to TRBD2. Germline CDR1 is MDHEN and CDR2 is SYDVKM. This CDR3 spans 14 amino acids. The V and J ends lost 7 bases and 0 bases, in that order; junction bases with no gene match: 5. CDR3 coding DNA: TGTGCCAGCACCCCGGGGGGGAGCTCCTACGAGCAGTACTTC. Translation: CASTPGGSSYEQYF.

The chain joins TRBV9 to TRBJ1-1, with D possibly matching TRBD1 (6 bases). The CDR3 runs to 15 residues. The V gene lost 4 bases and the J gene lost 4 bases, with 17 bases spanning the gap. Per the germline V gene, CDR1 is SGDLS and CDR2 is YYNGEE. In DNA, the CDR3 is TGTGCCAGCAGCCCCCTCGGGCGGGGGGCCACTGAAGCTTTCTTT. Protein sequence: CASSPLGRGATEAFF.

CDR3 region: CASSGNRGWTEAFF. CDR3 DNA: TGTGCCAGCAGTGGGAATCGGGGGTGGACTGAAGCTTTCTTT. The chain couples TRBV2 to TRBJ1-1; possibly TRBD1 for D (5 bases). V lost 4 bases, J lost 5 bases, and 14 bases lay in between. CDR3 length: 14 residues. The germline gives CDR1 SNHLY, CDR2 FYNNEI.

This chain uses TRBV9 with TRBJ2-3; the match to TRBD2 covers 13 bases. The CDR3 has 14 amino acids. CDR1 SGDLS and CDR2 YYNGEE come from the germline V gene. For the CDR3, the DNA is TGTGGCTCATCGACTAGCGGGGGGTCAGATACGCAGTATTTT. This encodes CGSSTSGGSDTQYF.

This chain uses TRBV10-1 with TRBJ2-7; D call uncertain. Germline CDR1 is WNHNN and CDR2 is SYGVQD (reference sequence). Trimming took 0 bases from V and 4 from J, leaving 7 bases between them. The CDR3 consists of 13 residues. CDR3 nucleotides: TGCGCCAGCAGTGAGTCTTCACAATACGAGCAGTACTTC. Translation: CASSESSQYEQYF.

The CDR3 sequence: CASSVDRRTEAFF. CDR3 bases: TGTGCCAGCAGCGTGGACAGGAGGACTGAAGCTTTCTTT. The gene calls are TRBV7-9 and TRBJ1-1; the match to TRBD1 covers 7 bases. The CDR3 sequence is 13 residues long. CDR1 and CDR2 from the germline V gene are SEHNR and FQNEAQ (reference sequence). J was trimmed by 5 bases and V by 5 bases; bases with no gene match: 5.

The rearrangement uses TRBV7-8 and TRBJ2-5, with a weak D call TRBD2 (6 bases). CDR3 size: 15 residues. Germline loops: CDR1 SGHVS, CDR2 FQNEAQ. V gave up 8 bases and J gave up 2 bases, with 18 bases separating them. The CDR3 here is CASLRKGGAQETQYF. For the CDR3, the DNA is TGTGCCAGCCTCCGTAAGGGCGGGGCACAAGAGACCCAGTACTTC.

This clone appeared a few times. V and J are TRBV19 and TRBJ1-1, with a weak D call TRBD1 (5 bases). Trimming removed 8 bases at V and 5 bases at J, with 15 bases between. CDR3 size: 13 residues. Germline loops: CDR1 LNHDA, CDR2 SQIVND (reference sequence). CDR3 in DNA: TGTGCCAGTTCTTGGCAGGGAGGGACTGAAGCTTTCTTT. Residues: CASSWQGGTEAFF.

The chain is built from TRBV18 and TRBJ1-1, with a possible D match to TRBD1 (6 bases). V lost 3 bases and J lost 5, with 16 bases in between. Germline CDR1 reads KGHSH; CDR2 reads LQKENI. CDR3 length equals 15 residues. The CDR3 region is CASSPYGTGNTEAFF. CDR3 sequence (DNA): TGTGCCAGCTCACCGTACGGTACAGGGAATACTGAAGCTTTCTTT.

This chain connects TRBV5-4 to TRBJ2-7; a possible D gene is TRBD2 (5 bases). The V end lost 4 bases, the J end lost 4 bases, and 12 bases lay between the germline ends. Germline V gene sequence: CDR1 SGHNT, CDR2 YYREEE (reference sequence). The CDR3 consists of 13 residues. The CDR3 loop reads CASSRPDSYEQYF. CDR3 in DNA: TGTGCCAGCAGCCGTCCGGACTCGTACGAGCAGTACTTC.

The chain couples TRBV23-1 to TRBJ1-1, with D unclear. TRBV23-1 is an ORF, with its function uncertain. V was trimmed by 8 bases and J by 5 bases, leaving 18 bases between them. CDR3 length: 14 amino acids. Written as DNA, the CDR3 is TGCGCCAGCCCCGAGGAGGGAGATGGTACTGAAGCTTTCTTT. Residues: CASPEEGDGTEAFF.

The chain joins TRBV6-5 to TRBJ1-1; 7 bases line up with TRBD1. Germline V CDR1 and CDR2: MNHEY, SVGAGI. This CDR3 has 15 amino acids. V was clipped by 4 bases and J by 0 bases; unmatched bases: 5. CDR3 amino acids: CASSSGQLMNTEAFF. The CDR3 nucleotides are TGTGCCAGCAGTTCGGGACAGCTCATGAACACTGAAGCTTTCTTT.

J is TRBJ2-7 and V is TRBV7-3; D gene ambiguous. V was clipped by 3 bases and J by 5 bases, with 23 bases between them. Germline assignment: CDR1 SGHTA and CDR2 FQGTGA. CDR3 length: 17 amino acids. The CDR3 nucleotides are TGTGCCAGCAGCTTTCTGAGTCGTTTTCACAGTTGCCACGAGCAGTACTTC. Translated: CASSFLSRFHSCHEQYF.

The chain joins TRBV5-1 to TRBJ2-5; 14 bases align to TRBD2. The CDR3 spans 15 residues. Germline values: CDR1 SGHRS, CDR2 YFSETQ. Germline trimming cut 2 bases from V and 4 bases from J; bases unmatched to any gene: 1. CDR3 protein: CASSLGLAGGETQYF. In DNA form, the CDR3 reads TGCGCCAGCAGCTTAGGACTAGCGGGGGGAGAGACCCAGTACTTC.

This chain uses TRBV6-5 with TRBJ2-3; 13 bases are a match to TRBD2. Germline V gives CDR1 MNHEY, CDR2 SVGAGI. V was clipped by 6 bases and J by 4 bases; unmatched bases: 4. The CDR3 contains 15 residues. The CDR3 reads CASSRLAGGPDTQYF. CDR3 DNA sequence: TGTGCCAGCAGCCGACTAGCGGGGGGCCCAGATACGCAGTATTTT.

The rearrangement joins TRBV7-8 to TRBJ1-3; 7 bases fit TRBD1. The germline V gene has CDR1 SGHVS and CDR2 FQNEAQ. The CDR3 length is 15 residues. V lost 5 bases to trimming and J lost 2 bases; unmatched junction nucleotides: 6. The CDR3 spells CASSPTGEAGNTIYF. As DNA, the CDR3 is TGTGCCAGCAGCCCCACAGGGGAAGCTGGAAACACCATATATTTT.

The chain joins TRBV10-2 to TRBJ1-5, with D hard to call. V lost 2 bases and J lost 9, with 11 bases in between. Germline V gene data show CDR1 as WSHSY and CDR2 as SAAADI. There are 13 residues in the CDR3. For the CDR3, the DNA is TGCGCCAGCAGTGAGACCAGGTTTAGGCCCCAGCATTTT. It encodes CASSETRFRPQHF.

V gene TRBV10-3 combines with J gene TRBJ1-6; weak D call: TRBD1 (5 bases). Germline assignment: CDR1 ENHRY and CDR2 SYGVKD. The CDR3 spans 16 residues. V was cut by 8 bases and J by 1 base, with 15 bases left in between. The CDR3 DNA reads as TGTGCCATCTCCGGGGGGGGGATGTCCTATAATTCACCCCTCCACTTT. Translated: CAISGGGMSYNSPLHF.

The rearrangement uses TRBV28 and TRBJ1-5; tentative D call: TRBD1 (5 bases). Germline CDR1 is MDHEN and CDR2 is SYDVKM. The CDR3 is 16 residues long. Between the trimmed V and J ends, which lost 7 bases and 1 base, there was a span of 17 bases. The CDR3 region is CASTLGGWVSNQPQHF. CDR3 DNA sequence: TGTGCCAGCACCTTGGGGGGGTGGGTGAGCAATCAGCCCCAGCATTTT.

The chain has TRBV9 and TRBJ2-3; a weak D match, TRBD2 (6 bases). In germline, CDR1 is SGDLS, CDR2 YYNGEE. The ends were cut back, 0 bases at V and 7 bases at J, with 18 bases in the middle. The CDR3 runs to 16 residues. The CDR3 DNA reads TGTGCCAGCAGCGTAGCCAGCGGGCGTTTCATGAATACGCAGTATTTT. Its translation is CASSVASGRFMNTQYF.

The chain links TRBV5-1 to TRBJ2-3; D uncertain. The CDR3 sequence is 16 residues long. The V gene lost 1 base and the J gene lost 0 bases, with 12 bases spanning the gap. The V gene's germline CDR1 is SGHRS and CDR2 YFSETQ. As DNA, the CDR3 is TGCGCCAGCAGCTTGATTGGCTTTTCTAGCACAGATACGCAGTATTTT. Protein product: CASSLIGFSSTDTQYF. Using reference TRBV5-1 and TRBJ2-3 for the parts outside the CDR3, the full variable domain is KAGVTQTPRYLIKTRGQQVTLSCSPISGHRSVSWYQQTPGQGLQFLFEYFSETQRNKGNFPGRFSGRQFSNSRSEMNVSTLELGDSALYLCASSLIGFSSTDTQYFGPGTRLTVL.

This rearrangement joins TRBV7-9 to TRBJ2-2; 7 bases are a match to TRBD1. V shed 5 bases, J shed 4 bases, and the junction held 13 bases outside the gene matches. Germline V gives CDR1 SEHNR, CDR2 FQNEAQ (reference sequence). This CDR3 is 17 amino acids long. CDR3 in amino acids: CASSPRVRGRGTGELFF. The DNA for the CDR3 is TGTGCCAGCAGCCCCAGGGTGAGGGGGCGTGGCACCGGGGAGCTGTTTTTT.

The CDR3 reads CASRLDGNYGYTF. The CDR3 DNA reads TGTGCCAGCAGGCTCGACGGGAACTATGGCTACACCTTC. The chain joins TRBV4-2 to TRBJ1-2; D not certain. The V gene's germline CDR1 is LGHNA and CDR2 YNFKEQ. V shed 6 bases and J shed 2 bases, with 10 bases lying between them. This CDR3 has 13 amino acids.

J is TRBJ1-2 and V is TRBV30; D is possibly TRBD1 (6 bases). The CDR3 totals 13 residues. Germline V gives CDR1 GTSNPN, CDR2 SVGIG (reference sequence). V was trimmed by 4 bases and J by 4 bases, leaving 13 bases between them. The CDR3 loop is CAWKRRGFYGYTF. In DNA, the CDR3 is TGTGCCTGGAAAAGAAGGGGGTTCTATGGCTACACCTTC.

This clone was seen a single time. The chain carries TRBV11-2 and TRBJ2-3; 10 positions match TRBD2. Trimming took 3 bases from V and 2 from J; bases not matched to a gene: 5. CDR3 size: 16 residues. The germline CDR1 and CDR2 sequences are SGHAT and FQNNGV. CDR3 in DNA: TGTGCCAGCAGCTTTAGCGGGGGGAAATACACAGATACGCAGTATTTT. This encodes CASSFSGGKYTDTQYF.